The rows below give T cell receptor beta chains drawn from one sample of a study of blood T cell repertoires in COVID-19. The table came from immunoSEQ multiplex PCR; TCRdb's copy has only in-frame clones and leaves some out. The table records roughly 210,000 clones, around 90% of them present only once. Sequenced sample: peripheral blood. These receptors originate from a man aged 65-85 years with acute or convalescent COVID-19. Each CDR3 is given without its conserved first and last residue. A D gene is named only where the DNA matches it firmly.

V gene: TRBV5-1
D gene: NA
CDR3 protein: ASSLSAAGLAF

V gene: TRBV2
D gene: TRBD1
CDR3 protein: ASKPGRQGARKPY

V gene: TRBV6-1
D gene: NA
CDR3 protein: ASSEVSGVGEQY

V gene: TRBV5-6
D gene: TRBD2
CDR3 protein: ASSLAGGLGAETQY

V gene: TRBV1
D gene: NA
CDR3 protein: TSSQGDRDEKLF

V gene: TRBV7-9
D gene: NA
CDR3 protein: ASSFDGILSGNTIY

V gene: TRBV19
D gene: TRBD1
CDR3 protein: ASSIVGQGSGETQY

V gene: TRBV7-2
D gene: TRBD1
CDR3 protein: ASSPSTGYYGYT

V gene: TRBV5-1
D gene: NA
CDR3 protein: ASSFLKDSSYGYT

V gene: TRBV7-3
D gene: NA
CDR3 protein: ASSSAEGSDGYT

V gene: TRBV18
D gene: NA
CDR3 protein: ASSPSRVENSPLH

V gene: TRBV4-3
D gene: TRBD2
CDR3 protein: ASSQGLAGAGEQF

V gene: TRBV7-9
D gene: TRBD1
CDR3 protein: ASSSPGTDNSPLH

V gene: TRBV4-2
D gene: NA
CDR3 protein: ASSLGSSPEQPQH

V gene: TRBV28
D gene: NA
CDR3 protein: ASGRGSVAQETQY

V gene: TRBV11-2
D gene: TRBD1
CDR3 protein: ASSPGGITFSYEQY

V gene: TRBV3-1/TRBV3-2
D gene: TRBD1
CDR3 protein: ATRSPGGSMNTEAF

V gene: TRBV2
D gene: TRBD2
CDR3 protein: ASSEWKSGKETQY

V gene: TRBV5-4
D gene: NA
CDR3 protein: ASSFSGFNTGELF

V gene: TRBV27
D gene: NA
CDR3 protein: ASSLEWVGGRGNQPQH

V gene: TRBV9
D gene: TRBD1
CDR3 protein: ASSVTGVRDTQY

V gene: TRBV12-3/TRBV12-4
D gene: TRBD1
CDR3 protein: ASGGQMNTEAF

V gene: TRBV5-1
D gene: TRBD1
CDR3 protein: ASSLGQGIDEQY

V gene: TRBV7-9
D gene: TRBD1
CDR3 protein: ASSPWQGATGELF

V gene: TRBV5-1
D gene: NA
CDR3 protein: ASSLTRERNTGELF

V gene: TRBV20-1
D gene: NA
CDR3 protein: SASRTGQTEAF

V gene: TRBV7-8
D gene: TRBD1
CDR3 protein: ASSRGQGYQPQH

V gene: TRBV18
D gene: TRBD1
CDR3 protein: ASSPFSGTGAWYGYT

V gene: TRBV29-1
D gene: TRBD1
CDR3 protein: SVDAKTGAGETQY

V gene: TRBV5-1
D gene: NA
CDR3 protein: ASSLEVDRKNIQY

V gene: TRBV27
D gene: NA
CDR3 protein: ASTNSPRSVQF

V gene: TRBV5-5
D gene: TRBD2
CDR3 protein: ASSLVGTSGSYEQF

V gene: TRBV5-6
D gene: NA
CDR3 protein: ASSSGAGYLNNEQF

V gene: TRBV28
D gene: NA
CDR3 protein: ASSSGLRGQYGYT

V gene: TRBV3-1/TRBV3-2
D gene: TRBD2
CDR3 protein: ASSPILAGEEQY

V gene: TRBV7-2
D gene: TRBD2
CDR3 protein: ASSPGLANTGELF

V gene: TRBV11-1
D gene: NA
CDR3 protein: ASSLGAPGDYGYT

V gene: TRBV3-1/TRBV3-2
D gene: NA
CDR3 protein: ASSLRGQFNSPLH

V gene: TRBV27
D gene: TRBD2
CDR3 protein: ASSLSGTSGSEQY

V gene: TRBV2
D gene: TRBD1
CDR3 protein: ASIYRGPATEAF

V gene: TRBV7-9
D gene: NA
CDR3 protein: ASSLSMNTEAF